Below, 8 T cell receptor beta chains from the same sample are listed, as sequenced in a study of T-cell memory formation after mild COVID-19. TCRdb passed the 5' RACE reads through MiXCR, listing each CDR3 protein once. The table has roughly 250,000 distinct CDR3 sequences, roughly 15% seen once. Sequencing input: PBMCs or a T cell subset sorted from them (not recorded which). The source is a man younger than 30 who had mild COVID-19 (a few samples of this study predate the infection). Cell type and time point are not known.

This rearrangement joins TRBV5-1 to TRBJ1-2; D not certain. The length of the CDR3 is 14 residues. The germline V gene encodes CDR1 SGHRS and CDR2 YFSETQ. Trimming removed 0 bases at V and 2 bases at J, with 8 bases between. The CDR3 loop reads CASSLGPDNYGYTF. In DNA, the CDR3 is TGCGCCAGCAGCTTGGGTCCGGACAACTATGGCTACACCTTC.

This clonotype was detected only a few times. The V and J genes are TRBV20-1 and TRBJ2-3, with D possibly matching TRBD1 (5 bases). V was trimmed by 0 bases and J by 2 bases, leaving 12 bases between them. Germline V gives CDR1 DFQATT, CDR2 SNEGSKA (reference sequence). The CDR3 runs 15 residues. CDR3 sequence (DNA): TGCAGTGCTAGAGATCCCAACAGGAACACAGATACGCAGTATTTT. Its translation: CSARDPNRNTDTQYF.

This clonotype was seen more than once but under ten times. J is TRBJ1-3 and V is TRBV20-1, with D perhaps TRBD1 (6 bases). Germline loops: CDR1 DFQATT, CDR2 SNEGSKA (reference sequence). With 2 bases removed from V and 6 bases from J, the gap between germline ends came to 11 bases. The CDR3 has 13 residues. CDR3 protein: CSARLTGTNTIYF. In DNA, the CDR3 is TGCAGTGCTAGACTCACAGGGACAAACACCATATATTTT.

Only a few counts were recorded for this clonotype. J is TRBJ1-5 and V is TRBV24-1, with a possible D match to TRBD1 (5 bases). V shed 4 bases and J shed 2 bases, with 14 bases lying between them. The germline gives CDR1 KGHDR, CDR2 SFDVKD. The CDR3 covers 16 residues. CDR3 bases: TGTGCCACCAGTGACTCAGGGTTTTCGGGCAATCAGCCCCAGCATTTT. This translates into CATSDSGFSGNQPQHF.

This clonotype was recorded a few times. The V call is TRBV5-1, the J call TRBJ1-6; TRBD1 might be the D (5 bases). The CDR3 extends over 15 amino acids. Looked up from germline, CDR1 is SGHRS and CDR2 is YFSETQ. V lost 3 bases to trimming and J lost 7 bases, with 14 bases between them. This CDR3 is CASSWDRPSNSPLHF. CDR3 coding DNA: TGCGCCAGCAGCTGGGACCGGCCAAGCAATTCACCCCTCCACTTT.

This clonotype was observed a handful of times. This chain joins TRBV3-1 and TRBJ1-3; perhaps TRBD1 as D (5 bases). V was clipped by 4 bases and J by 0 bases, with 10 bases between them. Germline V gene lookup returns CDR1 LGHDT and CDR2 YNNKEL (reference sequence). The CDR3 consists of 15 residues. The CDR3 reads CASSLTASSGNTIYF. The DNA for the CDR3 is TGTGCCAGCAGCCTGACAGCCTCCTCTGGAAACACCATATATTTT.

This rearrangement joins TRBV7-9 to TRBJ2-7; either TRBD1 or TRBD2 may fit D (5 bases each). Trimming shortened V by 4 bases and J by 1 base, and 11 bases separated the two germline ends. Germline V CDR1 and CDR2: SEHNR, FQNEAQ (reference sequence). There are 14 residues in the CDR3. Written as DNA, the CDR3 is TGTGCCAGCAGCTCGGGGCGCGGATCCTACGAGCAGTACTTC. Its protein is CASSSGRGSYEQYF.

This sequence joins TRBV6-6 and TRBJ2-7; the D gene is possibly TRBD1 (6 bases). CDR1 MNHNY and CDR2 SVGAGI come from the germline V gene (reference sequence). The CDR3 runs 10 residues. V shed 11 bases and J shed 6 bases, with 11 bases lying between them. Written as DNA, the CDR3 is TGTGCCGGAGAACAGGGCGAGCAGTACTTC. Translating it yields CAGEQGEQYF.